These 2 T cell receptor beta chains were all obtained from the same sample, sequenced in a study of blood T cell repertoires in COVID-19. Profiled with immunoSEQ multiplex PCR; TCRdb holds only in-frame clones, not every one. Of under 150,000 clones listed, roughly 88% were seen once; the top ten hold more than 1%. Sequences were obtained from PBMCs or T cells enriched from blood (not recorded which). These TCRs come from a woman in her twenties or thirties with acute COVID-19.

The chain links TRBV7-9 to TRBJ2-3; 8 bases agree with TRBD2. Per the germline V gene, CDR1 is SEHNR and CDR2 is FQNEAQ (reference sequence). The V segment lost 5 bases and the J segment 4 bases; nucleotides outside the gene matches: 2. The CDR3 has 13 amino acids. The CDR3 loop is CASSGGLADTQYF. Written as DNA, the CDR3 is TGTGCCAGCAGCGGGGGACTAGCAGATACGCAGTATTTT.

As to this clone: Mismatch with germline at one junction end may stem from a read error. The gene calls are TRBV7-2 and TRBJ2-2; D might be TRBD2 (7 bases). CDR3 length: 15 residues. Germline V gives CDR1 SGHTA, CDR2 FQGNSA. For the CDR3, the DNA is TGTGCCAGCAGCTTTCTTGCGAGTTCGGCGGGGGCGCTGTTTTTT. Its translation is CASSFLASSAGALFF.